These 18 T cell receptor beta chains originate from one sample sequenced in a study of T cells in localized non-small cell lung cancer. Clones were read by immunoSEQ multiplex PCR, and TCRdb kept only the in-frame ones, dropping some. The sample carries about 48,000 clones, about 72% recorded once. The sequenced sample was peripheral blood, obtained before any cancer treatment. The receptor set was obtained from a man aged 40-75 years with stage I squamous cell lung carcinoma.

The V and J genes are TRBV28 and TRBJ1-6, with 8 bases that match TRBD1. The ends lost 6 bases at V and 0 bases at J; junction bases unmatched: 7. This CDR3 has 17 amino acids. The germline V gene encodes CDR1 MDHEN and CDR2 SYDVKM. The CDR3 spells CASSRGQGFSYNSPLHF. The CDR3, as DNA: TGTGCCAGCAGCCGTGGACAGGGCTTCTCCTATAATTCACCCCTCCACTTT. Complete variable domain (other parts from reference TRBV28 and TRBJ1-6): DVKVTQSSRYLVKRTGEKVFLECVQDMDHENMFWYRQDPGLGLRLIYFSYDVKMKEKGDIPEGYSVSREKKERFSLILESASTNQTSMYLCASSRGQGFSYNSPLHFGNGTRLTVT.

The chain carries TRBV30 and TRBJ2-4; TRBD1 is a possible D gene (5 bases). CDR1 is GTSNPN, CDR2 SVGIG, per germline (reference sequence). CDR3 length equals 17 residues. V was shortened by 1 base and J by 0 bases, with 16 bases between the two germline ends. CDR3 in DNA: TGTGCCTGGAGTGCGATGCTCAGGGAACTAGCCAAAAACATTCAGTACTTC. This codes for CAWSAMLRELAKNIQYF.

CDR3: CSVLSGVQETQYF. For the CDR3, the DNA is TGCAGCGTTCTTAGCGGGGTCCAAGAGACCCAGTACTTC. The chain has TRBV29-1 and TRBJ2-5; TRBD2 aligns across 8 bases. V lost 5 bases, J lost 1 base, and 3 bases stayed unmatched. Germline lookup yields CDR1 SQVTM and CDR2 ANQGSEA. This CDR3 region has 13 residues.

The chain has TRBV5-4 and TRBJ2-3; D gene ambiguous. Deletions cut 4 bases from V and 2 bases from J, with 8 bases between. The V gene's germline CDR1 is SGHNT and CDR2 YYREEE (reference sequence). This CDR3 spans 13 amino acids. The CDR3 nucleotides read TGTGCCAGCAGCCCGGACCCCACAGATACGCAGTATTTT. Its translation: CASSPDPTDTQYF.

The gene calls are TRBV28 and TRBJ1-1, with D possibly matching TRBD1 (5 bases). The CDR3 spans 11 residues. Trimming removed 10 bases at V and 1 base at J, with 7 bases between. Germline assignment: CDR1 MDHEN and CDR2 SYDVKM. The chain's CDR3 is CATTGNTEAFF. CDR3 nucleotide sequence: TGTGCCACTACAGGGAACACTGAAGCTTTCTTT.

This clone was counted at least ten times. The genes are TRBV5-4 and TRBJ1-1, with TRBD1 as a possible D gene (5 bases). The CDR3 runs to 12 residues. The germline V gene has CDR1 SGHNT and CDR2 YYREEE (reference sequence). V shed 4 bases and J shed 8 bases, with 12 bases lying between them. This CDR3 reads CASSRDSDEAFF. The DNA for the CDR3 is TGTGCCAGCAGCCGCGACAGCGACGAAGCTTTCTTT. The whole variable domain, remainder taken from reference TRBV5-4 and TRBJ1-1, is ETGVTQSPTHLIKTRGQQVTLRCSSQSGHNTVSWYQQALGQGPQFIFQYYREEENGRGNFPPRFSGLQFPNYSSELNVNALELDDSALYLCASSRDSDEAFFGQGTRLTVV.

This chain connects TRBV5-1 to TRBJ1-4, with D perhaps matching TRBD1 (5 bases). Germline loops: CDR1 SGHRS, CDR2 YFSETQ. This CDR3 spans 14 amino acids. V was shortened by 4 bases and J by 4 bases, with 11 bases between the two germline ends. As DNA, the CDR3 is TGCGCCAGCAGCCGGGGGACTTTTAATGAAAAACTGTTTTTT. It translates to CASSRGTFNEKLFF. Filled out from reference TRBV5-1 and TRBJ1-4, the complete variable domain reads KAGVTQTPRYLIKTRGQQVTLSCSPISGHRSVSWYQQTPGQGLQFLFEYFSETQRNKGNFPGRFSGRQFSNSRSEMNVSTLELGDSALYLCASSRGTFNEKLFFGSGTQLSVL.

V and J are TRBV2 and TRBJ1-5; D gene unclear. Looked up from germline, CDR1 is SNHLY and CDR2 is FYNNEI. CDR3 length: 12 amino acids. The germline V and J ends were trimmed by 6 bases and 11 bases, with 14 bases remaining between them. This CDR3 reads CASRETTGAQHF. CDR3 nucleotide sequence: TGTGCCAGCAGGGAGACGACCGGGGCCCAGCATTTT.

The rearrangement uses TRBV19 and TRBJ2-1, with 7 positions matching TRBD1. Germline CDR1 reads LNHDA; CDR2 reads SQIVND (reference sequence). V lost 8 bases and J lost 7; bases outside the gene matches: 14. The CDR3 runs to 15 residues. In DNA form, the CDR3 reads TGTGCCAGTGGAAGAATCGGGACAGCCCTGAATGAGCAGTTCTTC. It yields the protein CASGRIGTALNEQFF.

The DNA of the CDR3 is TGTGCCAGCTCACCACCCAGGGACAATCAGCCCCAGCATTTT. This gives the protein CASSPPRDNQPQHF. The chain has TRBV18 and TRBJ1-5; the D gene is possibly TRBD1 (5 bases). Trimming took off 0 bases at V and 3 bases at J, with 6 bases between the two ends. This CDR3 contains 14 residues. Germline V gene lookup returns CDR1 KGHSH and CDR2 LQKENI.

The chain has TRBV5-6 and TRBJ1-2, with TRBD1 as a possible D gene (5 bases). V was pared by 5 bases and J by 2 bases, with 10 bases between. Germline-derived CDR1 and CDR2 are SGHDT and YYEEEE. This CDR3 region has 13 residues. CDR3 loop: CASRGQFNYGYTF. CDR3 coding DNA: TGTGCCAGCAGAGGACAATTCAACTATGGCTACACCTTC.

The chain carries TRBV18 and TRBJ2-7; TRBD2 might be the D (5 bases). V lost 3 bases and J 7 bases, leaving 19 bases between the germline ends. The CDR3 is made up of 15 amino acids. The germline V gene has CDR1 KGHSH and CDR2 LQKENI. CDR3 nucleotides: TGTGCCAGCTCACCCCTAACGGGATCCCCCTGGGAGCAGTACTTC. Protein: CASSPLTGSPWEQYF.

V is TRBV6-8 and J is TRBJ2-2; TRBD1 matches at 7 bases. Losses at the gene ends were 7 bases for V and 3 bases for J; bases not matched to a gene: 5. The CDR3 is 14 amino acids. Per germline, CDR1 MNHGY and CDR2 SAAAGT. The CDR3 region has the DNA TGTGCCAGCATATTAACAGGGGACACCGGGGAGCTGTTTTTT. Translation gives CASILTGDTGELFF.

The genes are TRBV6-6 and TRBJ2-1; D possibly corresponds to TRBD2 (6 bases). Germline V gene sequence: CDR1 MNHNY, CDR2 SVGAGI (reference sequence). V was shortened by 6 bases and J by 3 bases, with 18 bases between the two germline ends. The CDR3 is 16 amino acids. The DNA of the CDR3 is TGTGCCAGCAGGACGGGGGAGGCCGAAAACTACAATGAGCAGTTCTTC. It codes for CASRTGEAENYNEQFF.

The chain uses TRBV28 and TRBJ1-2, with 10 bases identical to TRBD1. Germline assignment: CDR1 MDHEN and CDR2 SYDVKM. This CDR3 has 15 residues. The ends lost 10 bases at V and 3 bases at J; junction bases unmatched: 11. In nucleotides, the CDR3 is TGTGCCACCGGGACAGGGGTCACGGGGGACTATGGCTACACCTTC. It encodes CATGTGVTGDYGYTF.

The gene calls are TRBV7-9 and TRBJ1-2; D is uncertain. The CDR3 covers 14 residues. With 0 bases removed from V and 5 bases from J, the gap between germline ends came to 10 bases. Germline V gene sequence: CDR1 SEHNR, CDR2 FQNEAQ (reference sequence). The CDR3 region is CASSLASAGYGYTF. In nucleotides, the CDR3 is TGTGCCAGCAGCTTAGCATCAGCGGGGTATGGCTACACCTTC. Complete variable domain (other parts from reference TRBV7-9 and TRBJ1-2): DTGVSQNPRHKITKRGQNVTFRCDPISEHNRLYWYRQTLGQGPEFLTYFQNEAQLEKSRLLSDRFSAERPKGSFSTLEIQRTEQGDSAMYLCASSLASAGYGYTFGSGTRLTVV.

The chain uses TRBV7-2 and TRBJ1-5; no clear D. CDR3 length: 15 residues. CDR1 SGHTA and CDR2 FQGNSA come from the germline V gene. Trimming pared 1 base from V and 2 bases from J, leaving 9 bases between. The CDR3 nucleotides are TGTGCCAGCAGCTTAGGTCCGCAGGGCAATCAGCCCCAGCATTTT. Its translation is CASSLGPQGNQPQHF.

This clone was seen more than once but under ten times. The rearrangement uses TRBV18 and TRBJ1-2; 7 positions agree with TRBD1. This CDR3 has 15 amino acids. Trimming removed 2 bases from V and 6 bases from J; junction bases left unmatched: 9. The germline gives CDR1 KGHSH, CDR2 LQKENI. This chain's CDR3 is CASSPSPTGANGYTF. CDR3 bases: TGTGCCAGCTCACCATCCCCTACAGGGGCAAATGGCTACACCTTC.